This T cell receptor (beta chain) appears in the sequencing data of a study of T cell responses to AZD1222 COVID-19 vaccine. As regards this clone: Its antigen is currently unknown.

Study-level findings and limits: CD4 TCRs linked to vaccination spanned spike, dominating at 160-218 and 743-854.

Only in-frame clones appear in the TCRdb table, and some are missing; sequencing was by immunoSEQ multiplex PCR. The sample shows about 160,000 clones, roughly 94% of them seen only once. V lost 1 base and J lost 4; bases outside the gene matches: 6. CDR1 and CDR2 (germline): MNHEY, SVGAGI. The CDR3 loop spans 15 amino acids. Sequences were derived from peripheral blood, sampled 28 days after the second AZD1222 dose. The J gene is TRBJ1-2, the V gene TRBV6-5, with 7 positions matching TRBD1. This TCR was recovered from an adult who received the AZD1222 COVID-19 vaccine. The CDR3 region is CASSYFTGASYGYTF. CDR3 DNA sequence: TGTGCCAGCAGTTACTTTACAGGGGCCTCCTATGGCTACACCTTC.